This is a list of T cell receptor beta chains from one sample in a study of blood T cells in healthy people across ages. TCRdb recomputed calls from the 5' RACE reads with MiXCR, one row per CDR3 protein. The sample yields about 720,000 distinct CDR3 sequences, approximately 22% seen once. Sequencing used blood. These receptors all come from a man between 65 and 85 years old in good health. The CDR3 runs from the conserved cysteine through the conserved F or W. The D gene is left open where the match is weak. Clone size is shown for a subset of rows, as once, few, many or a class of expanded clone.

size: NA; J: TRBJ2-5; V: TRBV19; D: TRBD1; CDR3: CASLDRVEETQYF; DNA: TGTGCCAGTCTGGACAGGGTTGAAGAGACCCAGTACTTC
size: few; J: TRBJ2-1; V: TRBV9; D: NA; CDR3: CASSLRWRVNEQFF; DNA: TGTGCCAGCAGCCTACGATGGAGGGTTAATGAGCAGTTCTTC
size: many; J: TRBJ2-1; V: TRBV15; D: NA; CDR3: CATSRDFRQGLLF; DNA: TGTGCCACCAGCAGAGATTTTCGGCAGGGCTTGCTCTTC
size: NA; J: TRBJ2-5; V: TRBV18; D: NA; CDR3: CASSPPGGLQETQYF; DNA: TGTGCCAGCTCACCACCGGGGGGATTACAAGAGACCCAGTACTTC
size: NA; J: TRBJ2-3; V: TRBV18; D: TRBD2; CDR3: CASSRSSGRTDTQYF; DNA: TGTGCCAGCTCACGCAGTAGCGGGAGGACAGATACGCAGTATTTT
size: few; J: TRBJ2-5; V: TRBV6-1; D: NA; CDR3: CTSSEAPALYQETQYF; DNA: TGTACCAGCAGTGAAGCTCCGGCTTTGTACCAAGAGACCCAGTACTTC
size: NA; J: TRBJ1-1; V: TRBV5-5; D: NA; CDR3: CASSLAGTLNTEAFF; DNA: TGTGCCAGCAGCTTGGCCGGGACCCTGAACACTGAAGCTTTCTTT
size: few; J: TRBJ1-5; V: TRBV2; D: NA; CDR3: CASRQDNNQPQHF; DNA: TGTGCCAGCCGACAGGACAACAATCAGCCCCAGCATTTT
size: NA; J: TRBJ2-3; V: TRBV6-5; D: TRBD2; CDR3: CASSYGLAGASGDTQYF; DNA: TGTGCCAGCAGTTACGGGCTAGCGGGAGCCTCGGGGGATACGCAGTATTTT
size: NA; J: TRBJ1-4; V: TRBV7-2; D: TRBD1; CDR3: CASRAQGTTNEKLFF; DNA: TGTGCCAGCAGGGCACAGGGGACGACTAATGAAAAACTGTTTTTT
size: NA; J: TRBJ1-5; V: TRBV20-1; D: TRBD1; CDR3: CSARPSGGLYQPQHF; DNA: TGCAGTGCTAGGCCGTCAGGGGGTTTGTATCAGCCCCAGCATTTT
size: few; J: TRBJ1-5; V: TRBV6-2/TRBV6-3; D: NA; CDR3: CASRPLRNQPQHF; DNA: TGTGCCAGCAGGCCCCTTCGCAATCAGCCCCAGCATTTT
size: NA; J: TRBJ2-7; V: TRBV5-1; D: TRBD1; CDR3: CASSRDRVEEQYF; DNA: TGCGCCAGCAGCAGAGACAGGGTCGAGGAGCAGTACTTC
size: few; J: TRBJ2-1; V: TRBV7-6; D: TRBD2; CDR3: CASSLVISLAESYNEQFF; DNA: TGTGCCAGCAGCTTAGTAATCTCTCTAGCGGAATCCTACAATGAGCAGTTCTTC
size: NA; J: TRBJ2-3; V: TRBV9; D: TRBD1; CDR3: CASSTTGQGATDTQYF; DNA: TGTGCCAGCAGCACAACGGGACAGGGGGCGACGGATACGCAGTATTTT
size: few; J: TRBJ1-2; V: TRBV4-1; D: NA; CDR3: CASSQPLGRDSFYGYTF; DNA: TGCGCCAGCAGCCAACCCCTCGGACGGGATAGCTTCTATGGCTACACCTTC
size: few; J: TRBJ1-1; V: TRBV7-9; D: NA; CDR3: CASSPPAGLMNTEAFF; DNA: TGTGCCAGCAGCCCCCCGGCAGGACTCATGAACACTGAAGCTTTCTTT
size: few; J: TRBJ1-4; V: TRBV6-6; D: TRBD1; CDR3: CASGRGSANEKLFF; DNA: TGTGCCAGCGGCAGGGGGTCGGCTAATGAAAAACTGTTTTTT
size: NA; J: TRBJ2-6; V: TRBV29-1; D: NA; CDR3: CSAKGPWGTGANVLTF; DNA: TGCAGCGCAAAAGGCCCTTGGGGAACTGGGGCCAACGTCCTGACTTTC
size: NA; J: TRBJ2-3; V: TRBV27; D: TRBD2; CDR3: CASSLWSRGGAPDTQYF; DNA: TGTGCCAGCAGTTTATGGTCCCGCGGGGGGGCTCCAGATACGCAGTATTTT
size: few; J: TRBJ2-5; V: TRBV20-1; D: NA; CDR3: CSAQDLTGKRQETQYF; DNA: TGCAGTGCTCAAGATCTCACAGGGAAACGCCAAGAGACCCAGTACTTC
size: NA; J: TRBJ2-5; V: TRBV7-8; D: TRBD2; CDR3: CASSFQLAVQETQYF; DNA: TGTGCCAGCAGCTTTCAACTAGCGGTACAAGAGACCCAGTACTTC
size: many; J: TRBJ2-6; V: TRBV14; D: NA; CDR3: CASSQEFRFSGANVLTF; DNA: TGTGCCAGCAGCCAAGAATTCCGCTTCTCTGGGGCCAACGTCCTGACTTTC
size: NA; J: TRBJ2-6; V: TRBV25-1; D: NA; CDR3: CASSDPGANVLTF; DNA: TGTGCCAGCAGTGATCCTGGGGCCAACGTCCTGACTTTC
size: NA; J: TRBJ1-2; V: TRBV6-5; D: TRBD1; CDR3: CASRRTGPNYGYTF; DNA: TGTGCCAGCAGGCGGACAGGGCCCAACTATGGCTACACCTTC